This TCR beta chain is from a study of blood T cell repertoires in COVID-19. Study as a whole: T cells, B-cell-depleted T cells, or PBMCs supplied cDNA or gDNA.

Germline V gene sequence: CDR1 SGHRS, CDR2 YFSETQ. The CDR3 loop spans 15 amino acids. Trimming took 0 bases from V and 7 from J; bases not matched to a gene: 10. Under the authors' procedure: The assay estimated nucleated cells by amplifying reference gene primers. The data were produced by immunoSEQ multiplex PCR, yet TCRdb's version contains in-frame clones alone and is incomplete. Clone size and V and J calls were adopted from that table, with D and trimming inferred from the DNA. The table shows tens of thousands of clones, with around 83% occurring only once. This TCR was recovered from a woman of 80 years or more with active or convalescent COVID-19. The chain carries TRBV5-1 and TRBJ2-7, with 7 positions matching TRBD1. The sample comprised peripheral blood. This CDR3 reads CASSLGTGSAWEQYF. The CDR3 DNA is TGCGCCAGCAGCTTGGGGACAGGCTCGGCGTGGGAGCAGTACTTC.